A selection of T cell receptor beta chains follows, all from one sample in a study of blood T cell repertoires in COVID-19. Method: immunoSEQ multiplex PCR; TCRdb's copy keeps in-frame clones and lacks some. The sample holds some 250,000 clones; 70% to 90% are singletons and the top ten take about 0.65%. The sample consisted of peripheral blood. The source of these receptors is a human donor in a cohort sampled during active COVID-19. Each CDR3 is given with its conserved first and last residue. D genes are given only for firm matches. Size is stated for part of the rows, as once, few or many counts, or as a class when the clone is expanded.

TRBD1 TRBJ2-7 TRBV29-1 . TGCAGCGTTGAGGGACAGGGGGTGGGGCAGTACTTC CSVEGQGVGQYF
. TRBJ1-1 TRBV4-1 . TGCGCCAGCAGCCATATACGGACGGGGGGAACTGAAGCTTTCTTT CASSHIRTGGTEAFF
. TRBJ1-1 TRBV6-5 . TGTGCCAGCAGCTTCAGGGGTACTGAAGCTTTCTTT CASSFRGTEAFF
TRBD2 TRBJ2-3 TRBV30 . TGTGCCTGGAGTGGAAAGCGGGGGCCCACAGATACGCAGTATTTT CAWSGKRGPTDTQYF
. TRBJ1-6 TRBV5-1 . TGCGCCAGCAGCTTGGGCAGGGTGGCGGATTCACCCCTCCACTTT CASSLGRVADSPLHF
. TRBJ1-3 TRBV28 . TGTGCCAGCAGTTTTAACAGTTTCGGAAACACCATATATTTT CASSFNSFGNTIYF
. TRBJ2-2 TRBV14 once TGTGCCAGCACTCCCAACTTATTTGCCGGGAAGCTGTTTTTT CASTPNLFAGKLFF
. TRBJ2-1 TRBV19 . TGTGCCAGTAAAATAGCCTCCTACAATGAGCAGTTCTTC CASKIASYNEQFF
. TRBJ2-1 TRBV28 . TGTGCCAGCAGTTTATTCAGGCCGGTGATCAATGAGCAGTTCTTC CASSLFRPVINEQFF
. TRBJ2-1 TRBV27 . TGTGCCAGCAGTTTACAGGGTTCGTACAATGAGCAGTTCTTC CASSLQGSYNEQFF
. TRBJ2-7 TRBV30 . TGTGCCTGGAACAGGGCGTTATCCTACGAGCAGTACTTC CAWNRALSYEQYF
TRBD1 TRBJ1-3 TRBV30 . TGTGCCTGGAGTTACGCAGGGGGCGTTAAGGGAAACACCATATATTTT CAWSYAGGVKGNTIYF
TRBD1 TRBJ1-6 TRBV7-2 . TGTGCCAGCAGCTTATCCTGGCAGGGGGCTCATTCACCCCTCCACTTT CASSLSWQGAHSPLHF
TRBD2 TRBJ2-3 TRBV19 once TGTGCCAGTACCGATAGCGGGAGGGCCGGCACAGATACGCAGTATTTT CASTDSGRAGTDTQYF
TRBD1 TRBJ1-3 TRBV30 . TGTGCCCTAGACAAGGGGGCTTCTGGAAACACCATATATTTT CALDKGASGNTIYF
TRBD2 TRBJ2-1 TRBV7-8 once TGTGCCAGCAGCCGGGGGAGCGGGGACTACAATGAGCAGTTCTTC CASSRGSGDYNEQFF
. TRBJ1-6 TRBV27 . TGTGCCAGCAGCCCGGCTTCCATACGCTCGGGGACACCCCTCCACTTT CASSPASIRSGTPLHF